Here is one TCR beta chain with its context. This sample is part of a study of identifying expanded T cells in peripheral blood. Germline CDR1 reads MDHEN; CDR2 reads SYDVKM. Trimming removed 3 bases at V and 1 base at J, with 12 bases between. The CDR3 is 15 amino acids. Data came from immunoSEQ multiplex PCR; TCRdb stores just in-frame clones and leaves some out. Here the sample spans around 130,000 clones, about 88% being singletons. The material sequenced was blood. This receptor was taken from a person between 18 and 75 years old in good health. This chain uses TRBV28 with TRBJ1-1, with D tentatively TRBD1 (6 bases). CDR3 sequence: CASSLRGGRNTEAFF. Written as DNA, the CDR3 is TGTGCCAGCAGTTTGAGGGGGGGTCGGAACACTGAAGCTTTCTTT.